In this sample, the clone carrying this TCR beta chain turned up many times. The CDR3 covers 14 residues. With V trimmed by 6 bases and J by 9 bases, 8 bases remained unmatched. TCR beta CDR3 sequences were amplified from RNA transcripts. First-round RT-PCR targeting the TCR CDR3 was performed with the HTBI primer set. A single record per CDR3 protein comes from TCRdb applying MiXCR to the multiplex PCR reads. The data hold about 200,000 distinct CDR3 sequences, with around a sixth observed a single time. These data originate in a study of T cells in Graves' hyperthyroidism and ophthalmopathy. Study in general: At the time of initial diagnosis and before any treatment, peripheral blood was collected.

The receptor was isolated from a woman aged 45 to 65 with Graves' hyperthyroidism. Sequencing was performed on blood. The chain recombines TRBV12-3 or TRBV12-4 with TRBJ1-5, with TRBD1 matching 10 bases. The CDR3 DNA is TGTGCCAGCAGCTCGACAGGGGGCAAGGGGCCCCAGCATTTT. The encoded protein is CASSSTGGKGPQHF.